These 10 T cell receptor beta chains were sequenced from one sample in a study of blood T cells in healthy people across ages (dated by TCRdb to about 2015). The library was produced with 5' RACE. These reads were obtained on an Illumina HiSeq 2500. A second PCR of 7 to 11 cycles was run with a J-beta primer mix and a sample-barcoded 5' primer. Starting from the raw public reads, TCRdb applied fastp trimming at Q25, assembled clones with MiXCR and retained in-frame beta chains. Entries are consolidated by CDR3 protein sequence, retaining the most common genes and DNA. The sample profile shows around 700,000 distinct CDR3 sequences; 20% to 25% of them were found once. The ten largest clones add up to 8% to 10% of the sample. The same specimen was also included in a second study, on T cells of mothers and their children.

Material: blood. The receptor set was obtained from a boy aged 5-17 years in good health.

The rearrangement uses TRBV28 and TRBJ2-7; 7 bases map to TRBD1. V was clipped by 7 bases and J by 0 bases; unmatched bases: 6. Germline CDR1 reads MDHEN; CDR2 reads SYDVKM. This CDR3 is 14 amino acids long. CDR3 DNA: TGTGCCAGCACCTTCGGGACAGCCTCCTACGAGCAGTACTTC. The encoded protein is CASTFGTASYEQYF.

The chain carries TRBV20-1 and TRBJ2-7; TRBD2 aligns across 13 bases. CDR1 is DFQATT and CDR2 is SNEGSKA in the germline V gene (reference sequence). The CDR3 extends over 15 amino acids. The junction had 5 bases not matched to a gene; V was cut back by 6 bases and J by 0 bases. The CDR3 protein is CSAEGLAGPSYEQYF. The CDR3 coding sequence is TGCAGTGCCGAGGGACTAGCGGGGCCCTCCTACGAGCAGTACTTC.

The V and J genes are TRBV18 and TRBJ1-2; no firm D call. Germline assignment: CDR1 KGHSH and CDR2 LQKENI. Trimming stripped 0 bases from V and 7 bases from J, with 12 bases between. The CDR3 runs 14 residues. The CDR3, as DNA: TGTGCCAGCTCACCACCTGAGGGCCCCTTTGGCTACACCTTC. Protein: CASSPPEGPFGYTF.

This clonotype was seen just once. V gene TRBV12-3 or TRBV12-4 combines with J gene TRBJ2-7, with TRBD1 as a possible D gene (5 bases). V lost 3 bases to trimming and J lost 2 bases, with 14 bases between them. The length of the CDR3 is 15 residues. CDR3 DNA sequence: TGTGCCAGCAGTTTCGGGTTAGGGGTTGCCTACGAGCAGTACTTC. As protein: CASSFGLGVAYEQYF.

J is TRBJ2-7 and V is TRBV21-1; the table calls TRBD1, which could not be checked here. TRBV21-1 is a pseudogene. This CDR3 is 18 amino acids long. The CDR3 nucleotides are TGTGCCAGCAGCAAAGAATTTCGGGGGATGACAGGACACTACGAGCAGTACTTC. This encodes CASSKEFRGMTGHYEQYF.

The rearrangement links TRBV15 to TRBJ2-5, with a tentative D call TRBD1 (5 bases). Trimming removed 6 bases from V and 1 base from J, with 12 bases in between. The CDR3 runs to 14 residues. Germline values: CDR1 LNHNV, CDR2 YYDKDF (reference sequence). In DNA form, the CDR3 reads TGTGCCACCAGTATAGGGCAGGGCCAAGAGACCCAGTACTTC. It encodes CATSIGQGQETQYF.

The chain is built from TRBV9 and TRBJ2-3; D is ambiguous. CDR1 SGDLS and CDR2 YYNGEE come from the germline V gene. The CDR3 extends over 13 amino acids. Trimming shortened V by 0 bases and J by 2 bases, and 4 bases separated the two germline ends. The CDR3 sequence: CASSVADTDTQYF. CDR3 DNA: TGTGCCAGCAGCGTAGCGGACACAGATACGCAGTATTTT.

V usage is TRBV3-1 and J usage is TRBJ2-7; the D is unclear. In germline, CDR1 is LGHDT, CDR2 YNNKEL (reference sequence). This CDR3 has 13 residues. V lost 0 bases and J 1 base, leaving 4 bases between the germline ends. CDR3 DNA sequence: TGTGCCAGCAGCCAAGACTATTCCTACGAGCAGTACTTC. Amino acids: CASSQDYSYEQYF.

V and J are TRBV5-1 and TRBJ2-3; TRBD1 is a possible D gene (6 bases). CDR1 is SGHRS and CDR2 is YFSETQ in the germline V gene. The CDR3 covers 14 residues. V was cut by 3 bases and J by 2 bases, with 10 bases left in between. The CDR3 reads CASSSGASTDTQYF. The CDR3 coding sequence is TGCGCCAGCAGCTCAGGGGCCTCCACAGATACGCAGTATTTT.

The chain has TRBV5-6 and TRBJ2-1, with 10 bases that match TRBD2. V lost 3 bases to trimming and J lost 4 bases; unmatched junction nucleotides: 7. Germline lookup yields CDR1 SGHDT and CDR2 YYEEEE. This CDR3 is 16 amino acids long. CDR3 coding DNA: TGTGCCAGCAGCTATGGCTCTAGCGGGGGATACAATGAGCAGTTCTTC. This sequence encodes CASSYGSSGGYNEQFF. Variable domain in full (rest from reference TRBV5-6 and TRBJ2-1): DAGVTQSPTHLIKTRGQQVTLRCSPKSGHDTVSWYQQALGQGPQFIFQYYEEEERQRGNFPDRFSGHQFPNYSSELNVNALLLGDSALYLCASSYGSSGGYNEQFFGPGTRLTVL.